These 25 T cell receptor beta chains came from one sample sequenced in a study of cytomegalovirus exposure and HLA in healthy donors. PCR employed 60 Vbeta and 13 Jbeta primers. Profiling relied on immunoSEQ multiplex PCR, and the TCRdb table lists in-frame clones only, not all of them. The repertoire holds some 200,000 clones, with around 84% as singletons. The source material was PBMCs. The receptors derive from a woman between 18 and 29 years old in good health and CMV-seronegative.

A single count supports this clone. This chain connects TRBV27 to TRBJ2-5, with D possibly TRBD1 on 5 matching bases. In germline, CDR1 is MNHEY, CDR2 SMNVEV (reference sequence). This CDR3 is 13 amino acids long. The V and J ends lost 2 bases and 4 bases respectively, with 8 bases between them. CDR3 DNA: TGTGCCAGCAGTTTAGGAAGGGGAGAGACCCAGTACTTC. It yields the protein CASSLGRGETQYF.

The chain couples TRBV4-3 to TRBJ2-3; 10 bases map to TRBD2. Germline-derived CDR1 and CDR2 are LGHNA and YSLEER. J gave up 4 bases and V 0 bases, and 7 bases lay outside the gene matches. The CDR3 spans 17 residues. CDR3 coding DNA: TGCGCCAGCAGCCAAGACCAGCTAGCGGGAGCGTCAGATACGCAGTATTTT. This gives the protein CASSQDQLAGASDTQYF.

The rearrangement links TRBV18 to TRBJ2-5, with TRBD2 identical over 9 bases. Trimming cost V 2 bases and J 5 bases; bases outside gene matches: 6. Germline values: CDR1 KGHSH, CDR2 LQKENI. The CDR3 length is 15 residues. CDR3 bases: TGTGCCAGCTCACCATCTAGCGGGATCGGTGAGACCCAGTACTTC. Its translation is CASSPSSGIGETQYF.

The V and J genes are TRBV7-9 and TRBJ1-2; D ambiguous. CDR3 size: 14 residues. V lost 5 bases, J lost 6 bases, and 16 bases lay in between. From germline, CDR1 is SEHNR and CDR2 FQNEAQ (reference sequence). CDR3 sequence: CASSTLGESDGYTF. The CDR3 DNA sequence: TGTGCCAGCAGCACCCTTGGGGAGTCGGATGGCTACACCTTC.

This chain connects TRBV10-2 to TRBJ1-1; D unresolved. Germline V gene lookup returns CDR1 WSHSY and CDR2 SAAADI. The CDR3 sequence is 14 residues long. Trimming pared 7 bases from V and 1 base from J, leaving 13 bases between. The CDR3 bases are TGCGCCAGCACGAAGCCGGGTCAGAACACTGAAGCTTTCTTT. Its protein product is CASTKPGQNTEAFF.

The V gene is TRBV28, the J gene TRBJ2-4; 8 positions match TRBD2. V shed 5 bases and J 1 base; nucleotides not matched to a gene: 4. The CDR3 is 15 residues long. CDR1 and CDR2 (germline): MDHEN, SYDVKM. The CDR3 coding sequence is TGTGCCAGCAGTGACGGGGGGGAGGCCAAAAACATTCAGTACTTC. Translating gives CASSDGGEAKNIQYF.

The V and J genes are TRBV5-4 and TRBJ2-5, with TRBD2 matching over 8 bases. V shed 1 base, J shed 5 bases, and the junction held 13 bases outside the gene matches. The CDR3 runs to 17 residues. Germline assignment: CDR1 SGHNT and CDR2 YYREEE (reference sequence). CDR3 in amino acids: CASSLPPGTGGQETQYF. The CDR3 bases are TGTGCCAGCAGCTTGCCCCCGGGAACGGGAGGGCAGGAGACCCAGTACTTC.

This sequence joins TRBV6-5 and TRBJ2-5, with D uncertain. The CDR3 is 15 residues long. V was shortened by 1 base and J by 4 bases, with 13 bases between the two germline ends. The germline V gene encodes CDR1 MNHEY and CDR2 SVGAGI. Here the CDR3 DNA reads TGTGCCAGCAGTTACTTTGGCGGCCATGGAGAGACCCAGTACTTC. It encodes CASSYFGGHGETQYF.

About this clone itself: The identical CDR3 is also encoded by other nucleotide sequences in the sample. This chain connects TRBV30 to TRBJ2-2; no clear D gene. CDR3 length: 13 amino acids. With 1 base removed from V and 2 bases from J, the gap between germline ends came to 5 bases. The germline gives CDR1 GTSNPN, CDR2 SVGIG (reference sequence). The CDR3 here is CAWSGGNTGELFF. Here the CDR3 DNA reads TGTGCCTGGAGTGGAGGAAACACCGGGGAGCTGTTTTTT.

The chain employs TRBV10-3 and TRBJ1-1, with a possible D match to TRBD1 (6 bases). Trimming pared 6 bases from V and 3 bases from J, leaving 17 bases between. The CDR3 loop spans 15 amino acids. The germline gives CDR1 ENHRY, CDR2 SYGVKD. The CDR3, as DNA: TGTGCCATCAGATTGCGACAGGAGGTGGACACTGAAGCTTTCTTT. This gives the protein CAIRLRQEVDTEAFF.

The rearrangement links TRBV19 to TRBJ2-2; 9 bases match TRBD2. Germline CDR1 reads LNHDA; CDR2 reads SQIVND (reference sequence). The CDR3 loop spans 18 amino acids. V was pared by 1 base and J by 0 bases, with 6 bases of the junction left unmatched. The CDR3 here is CASSIALASGTNTGELFF. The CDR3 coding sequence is TGTGCCAGTAGTATAGCCCTGGCTAGCGGGACGAACACCGGGGAGCTGTTTTTT.

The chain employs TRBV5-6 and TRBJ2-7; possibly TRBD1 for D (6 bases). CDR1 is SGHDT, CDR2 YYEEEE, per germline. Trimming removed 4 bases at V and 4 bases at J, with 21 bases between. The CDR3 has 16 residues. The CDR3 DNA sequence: TGTGCCAGCAGCGCCCATTCCCTATGGGGGCAATACGAGCAGTACTTC. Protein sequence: CASSAHSLWGQYEQYF.

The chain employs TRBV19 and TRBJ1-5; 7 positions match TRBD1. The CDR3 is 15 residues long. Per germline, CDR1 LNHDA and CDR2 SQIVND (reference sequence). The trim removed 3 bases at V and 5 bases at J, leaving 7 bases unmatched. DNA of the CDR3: TGTGCCAGTAGTATGGGCAGGGGGGTCGATCAGCCCCAGCATTTT. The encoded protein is CASSMGRGVDQPQHF.

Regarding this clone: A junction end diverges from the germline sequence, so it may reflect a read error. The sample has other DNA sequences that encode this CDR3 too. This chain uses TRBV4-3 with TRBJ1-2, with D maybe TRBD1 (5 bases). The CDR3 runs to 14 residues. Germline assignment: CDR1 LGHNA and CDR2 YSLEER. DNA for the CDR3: TGCGCCAGCAGCCAAGTTTTGCAGGGAAGTAGCTACACCTTT. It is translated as CASSQVLQGSSYTF.

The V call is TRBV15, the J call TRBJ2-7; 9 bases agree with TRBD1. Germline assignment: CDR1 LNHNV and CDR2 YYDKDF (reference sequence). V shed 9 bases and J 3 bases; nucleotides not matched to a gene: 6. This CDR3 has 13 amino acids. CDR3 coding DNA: TGTGCCACTAGAGGACAGGGGCACTACGAGCAGTACTTC. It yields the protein CATRGQGHYEQYF.

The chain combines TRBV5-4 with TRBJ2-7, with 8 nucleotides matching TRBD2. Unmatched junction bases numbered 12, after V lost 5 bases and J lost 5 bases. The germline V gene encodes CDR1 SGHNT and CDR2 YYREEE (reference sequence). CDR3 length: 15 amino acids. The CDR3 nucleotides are TGTGCCAGCAGTCATCCGGGACTAGGAATCCACGAGCAGTACTTC. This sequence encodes CASSHPGLGIHEQYF.

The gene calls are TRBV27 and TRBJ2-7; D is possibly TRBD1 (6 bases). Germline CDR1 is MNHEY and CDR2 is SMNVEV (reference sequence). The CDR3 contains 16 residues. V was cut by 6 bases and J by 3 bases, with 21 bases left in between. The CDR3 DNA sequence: TGTGCCAGCAGCTACGGCCCCACAGGGAGTATCTACGAGCAGTACTTC. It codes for CASSYGPTGSIYEQYF.

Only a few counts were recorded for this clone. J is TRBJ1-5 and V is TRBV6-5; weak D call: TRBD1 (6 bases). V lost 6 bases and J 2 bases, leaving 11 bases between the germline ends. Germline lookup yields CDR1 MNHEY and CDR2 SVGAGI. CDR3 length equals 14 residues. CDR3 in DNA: TGTGCCAGCAGACAACAGGGTGGCAATCAGCCCCAGCATTTT. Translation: CASRQQGGNQPQHF.

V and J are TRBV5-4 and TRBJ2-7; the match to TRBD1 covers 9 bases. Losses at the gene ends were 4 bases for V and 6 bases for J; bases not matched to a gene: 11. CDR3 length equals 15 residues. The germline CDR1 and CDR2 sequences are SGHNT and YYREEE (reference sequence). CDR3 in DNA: TGTGCCAGCAGCGCCCGGGACAGGGATTACGGCGAGCAGTACTTC. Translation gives CASSARDRDYGEQYF.

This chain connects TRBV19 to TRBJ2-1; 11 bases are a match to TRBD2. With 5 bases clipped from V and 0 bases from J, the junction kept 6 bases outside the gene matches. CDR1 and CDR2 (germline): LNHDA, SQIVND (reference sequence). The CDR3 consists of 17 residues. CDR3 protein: CASSPGTSGSSYNEQFF. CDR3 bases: TGTGCCAGTAGTCCCGGGACTAGCGGAAGCTCCTACAATGAGCAGTTCTTC.

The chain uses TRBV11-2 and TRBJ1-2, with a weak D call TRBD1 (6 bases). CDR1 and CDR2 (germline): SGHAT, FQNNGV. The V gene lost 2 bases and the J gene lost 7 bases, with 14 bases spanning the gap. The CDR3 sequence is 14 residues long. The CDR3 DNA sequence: TGTGCCAGCAGCTTACCCCCCCGAGGGGGTGGCTACACCTTC. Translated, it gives CASSLPPRGGGYTF.

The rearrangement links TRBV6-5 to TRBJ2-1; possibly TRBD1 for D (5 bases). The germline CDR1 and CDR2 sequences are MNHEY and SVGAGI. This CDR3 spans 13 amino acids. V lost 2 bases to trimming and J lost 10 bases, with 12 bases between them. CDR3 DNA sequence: TGTGCCAGCAGTTACCTAGGGGATCGAGAGCAGTTCTTC. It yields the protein CASSYLGDREQFF.

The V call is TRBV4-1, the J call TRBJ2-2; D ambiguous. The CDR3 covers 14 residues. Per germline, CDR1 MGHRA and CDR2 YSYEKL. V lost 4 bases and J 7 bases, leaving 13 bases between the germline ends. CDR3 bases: TGCGCCAGCAGCCCCCTTGGGTACAGCGGGGAGCTGTTTTTT. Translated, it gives CASSPLGYSGELFF.

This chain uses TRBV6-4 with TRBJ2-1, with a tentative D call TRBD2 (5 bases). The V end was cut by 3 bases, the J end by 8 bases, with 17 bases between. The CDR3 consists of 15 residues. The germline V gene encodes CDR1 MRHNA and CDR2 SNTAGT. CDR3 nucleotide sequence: TGTGCCAGCAGTGAAGGGCTAGCCAGGTACGATGAGCAGTTCTTC. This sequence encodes CASSEGLARYDEQFF.

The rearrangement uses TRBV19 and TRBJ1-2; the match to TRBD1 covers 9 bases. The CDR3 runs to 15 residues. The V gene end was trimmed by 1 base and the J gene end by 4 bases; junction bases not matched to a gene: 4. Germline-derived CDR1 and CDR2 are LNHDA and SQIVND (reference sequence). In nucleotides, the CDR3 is TGTGCCAGTAGTATAGTCCCGACAGGGGGCTATGGCTACACCTTC. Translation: CASSIVPTGGYGYTF.